Presented here are 27 T cell receptor beta chains from one specimen sequenced in a study of T cell responses to AZD1222 COVID-19 vaccine. Assay used: immunoSEQ multiplex PCR; TCRdb lists only in-frame clones, some missing. The data hold some 95,000 clones, with approximately 88% observed a single time. This sample comprised peripheral blood, obtained on day 0 of AZD1222 vaccination. Receptor source: an adult in good health.

The genes are TRBV7-6 and TRBJ1-6; D remains unclear. The length of the CDR3 is 14 residues. Between the trimmed V and J ends, which lost 1 base and 9 bases, there was a span of 10 bases. Germline V gene data show CDR1 as SGHVS and CDR2 as FNYEAQ. For the CDR3, the DNA is TGTGCCAGCAGCTTAGGTCTTGAGGGTTCACCCCTCCACTTT. It encodes CASSLGLEGSPLHF. Drawing the rest from reference TRBV7-6 and TRBJ1-6, the complete variable domain is GAGVSQSPRYKVTKRGQDVALRCDPISGHVSLYWYRQALGQGPEFLTYFNYEAQQDKSGLPNDRFSAERPEGSISTLTIQRTEQRDSAMYRCASSLGLEGSPLHFGNGTRLTVT.

The chain recombines TRBV7-2 with TRBJ2-7; a weak D match, TRBD2 (6 bases). The germline V and J ends were trimmed by 1 base and 2 bases, with 15 bases remaining between them. The germline gives CDR1 SGHTA, CDR2 FQGNSA. The CDR3 sequence is 16 residues long. In nucleotides, the CDR3 is TGTGCCAGCAGCTTAGACCCGACTAGAAGCGCCTACGAGCAGTACTTC. Translation: CASSLDPTRSAYEQYF.

This chain uses TRBV10-2 with TRBJ2-6; D gene uncertain. Germline V lookup: CDR1 WSHSY, CDR2 SAAADI. Trimming took 6 bases from V and 0 from J, leaving 6 bases between them. This CDR3 is built from 14 residues. CDR3 nucleotide sequence: TGCGCCAGCAGAGACCCCTCTGGGGCCAACGTCCTGACTTTC. This translates into CASRDPSGANVLTF.

This rearrangement joins TRBV6-2 or TRBV6-3 to TRBJ1-1; no clear D. Germline-derived CDR1 and CDR2 are MNHEY and SVGEGT. The V gene lost 2 bases and the J gene lost 6 bases, with 10 bases spanning the gap. The CDR3 extends over 13 amino acids. CDR3 amino acids: CASSYEVWAEAFF. In DNA form, the CDR3 reads TGTGCCAGCAGTTACGAGGTATGGGCTGAAGCTTTCTTT.

The rearrangement joins TRBV13 to TRBJ1-1; the D gene is possibly TRBD1 (5 bases). V was clipped by 5 bases and J by 5 bases, with 12 bases between them. The CDR3 runs to 13 residues. Germline CDR1 PRHDT, CDR2 FYEKMQ (reference sequence). This chain's CDR3 is CASSIGTRTEAFF. CDR3 sequence (DNA): TGTGCCAGCAGCATCGGGACCAGGACTGAAGCTTTCTTT.

V and J are TRBV6-4 and TRBJ1-1, with a weak D call TRBD1 (6 bases). Trimming removed 5 bases from V and 0 bases from J, with 13 bases in between. Germline values: CDR1 MRHNA, CDR2 SNTAGT. This CDR3 is built from 15 residues. This CDR3 is CASSPGRDMNTEAFF. CDR3 nucleotide sequence: TGTGCCAGCAGTCCCGGTCGGGACATGAACACTGAAGCTTTCTTT.

The chain is built from TRBV10-1 and TRBJ2-7; possibly TRBD1 for D (5 bases). Trimming cost V 9 bases and J 5 bases, with 17 bases left between them. Germline values: CDR1 WNHNN, CDR2 SYGVQD (reference sequence). The CDR3 contains 13 residues. In DNA, the CDR3 is TGCGCCAGAGAAATCCAGGGCGCCCACGAGCAGTACTTC. It yields the protein CAREIQGAHEQYF.

The chain employs TRBV9 and TRBJ2-1; the D is unclear. The CDR3 runs 14 residues. Trimming stripped 0 bases from V and 0 bases from J, with 4 bases between. Germline V gene data show CDR1 as SGDLS and CDR2 as YYNGEE. In DNA, the CDR3 is TGTGCCAGCAGCGTAGGAAGCTCCTACAATGAGCAGTTCTTC. This gives the protein CASSVGSSYNEQFF.

This clone was detected only a few times. This chain links TRBV18 with TRBJ1-1; D remains ambiguous. Germline V gives CDR1 KGHSH, CDR2 LQKENI. The CDR3 runs 13 residues. With 4 bases removed from V and 4 bases from J, the gap between germline ends came to 10 bases. The CDR3 DNA reads as TGTGCCAGCTCACAAGAGAGATCCACTGAAGCTTTCTTT. This sequence encodes CASSQERSTEAFF.

V is TRBV29-1 and J is TRBJ1-4, with 10 bases that match TRBD1. Looked up from germline, CDR1 is SQVTM and CDR2 is ANQGSEA. Trimming removed 3 bases from V and 5 bases from J; junction bases left unmatched: 0. There are 13 residues in the CDR3. CDR3 DNA sequence: TGCAGCGTTGAGGGACAGGGGAATGAAAAACTGTTTTTT. Its translation: CSVEGQGNEKLFF.

This sequence joins TRBV6-2 or TRBV6-3 and TRBJ1-1; no firm D call. Looked up from germline, CDR1 is MNHEY and CDR2 is SVGEGT. Trimming cost V 5 bases and J 7 bases, with 11 bases left between them. CDR3 length: 12 residues. The CDR3: CASSHRRDEAFF. CDR3 in DNA: TGTGCCAGCAGTCACCGACGGGATGAAGCTTTCTTT.

V and J are TRBV19 and TRBJ2-1, with TRBD2 matching 8 bases. The CDR3 runs to 21 residues. J lost 0 bases, V lost 6 bases, and 22 bases had no gene match. CDR1 is LNHDA and CDR2 is SQIVND in the germline V gene (reference sequence). The CDR3 sequence is CASSTAGAGILAVLSYNEQFF. In DNA form, the CDR3 reads TGTGCCAGTAGCACCGCCGGGGCAGGGATACTAGCGGTGCTCTCCTACAATGAGCAGTTCTTC.

The chain couples TRBV7-8 to TRBJ2-3; TRBD2 aligns across 8 bases. The CDR3 has 17 residues. Trimming cost V 5 bases and J 3 bases; bases outside gene matches: 13. CDR1 and CDR2 from the germline V gene are SGHVS and FQNEAQ. The CDR3 region is CASSRPGGAVYTDTQYF. As DNA, the CDR3 is TGTGCCAGCAGCCGACCCGGGGGGGCGGTGTATACAGATACGCAGTATTTT.

The chain is built from TRBV7-8 and TRBJ2-1; no reliable D call. There are 14 residues in the CDR3. Germline V gene lookup returns CDR1 SGHVS and CDR2 FQNEAQ. The V end lost 1 base, the J end lost 4 bases, and 8 bases lay between the germline ends. CDR3 protein: CASSLVTIYNEQFF. The CDR3 bases are TGTGCCAGCAGCTTAGTAACTATATACAATGAGCAGTTCTTC.

The CDR3 protein is CASSLQSVDSPLHF. Here the CDR3 DNA reads TGTGCCAGTAGTCTCCAGTCAGTCGATTCACCCCTCCACTTT. This chain links TRBV19 with TRBJ1-6; D uncertain. The CDR3 loop spans 14 amino acids. Germline V gives CDR1 LNHDA, CDR2 SQIVND (reference sequence). V was shortened by 5 bases and J by 8 bases, with 13 bases between the two germline ends.

This clone occurred a few times. The chain carries TRBV4-3 and TRBJ1-5; D unresolved. V lost 1 base to trimming and J lost 5 bases, with 9 bases between them. There are 14 residues in the CDR3. Per germline, CDR1 LGHNA and CDR2 YSLEER. The CDR3 DNA follows: TGCGCCAGCAGCCAAGTAGGGTCGGATCAGCCCCAGCATTTT. Translation gives CASSQVGSDQPQHF.

The J gene is TRBJ1-2, the V gene TRBV5-4, with D unresolved. CDR1 and CDR2 from the germline V gene are SGHNT and YYREEE (reference sequence). This CDR3 spans 16 amino acids. Trimming removed 0 bases from V and 0 bases from J, with 12 bases in between. CDR3 in amino acids: CASSLGPQTANYGYTF. Here the CDR3 DNA reads TGTGCCAGCAGCTTGGGACCGCAGACGGCTAACTATGGCTACACCTTC.

This chain links TRBV20-1 with TRBJ1-1; tentatively, D is TRBD1 (5 bases). Germline CDR1 DFQATT, CDR2 SNEGSKA (reference sequence). V was clipped by 6 bases and J by 1 base, with 6 bases between them. The CDR3 length is 11 residues. The CDR3: CSADKNTEAFF. CDR3 sequence (DNA): TGCAGTGCGGACAAGAACACTGAAGCTTTCTTT.

This rearrangement joins TRBV6-1 to TRBJ2-1; 7 bases are a match to TRBD2. Germline values: CDR1 MNHNS, CDR2 SASEGT. The CDR3 loop spans 15 amino acids. V lost 3 bases to trimming and J lost 7 bases; unmatched junction nucleotides: 9. The CDR3 bases are TGTGCCAGCAGTGAGATCCCGGGGGGAATAAATGAGCAGTTCTTC. Translation gives CASSEIPGGINEQFF.

The chain links TRBV6-5 to TRBJ2-2; D is ambiguous. The CDR3 covers 15 residues. Trimming took off 5 bases at V and 4 bases at J, with 14 bases between the two ends. Germline lookup yields CDR1 MNHEY and CDR2 SVGAGI. CDR3 DNA sequence: TGTGCCAGCAGTCCTCGATTTCGCGGCACCGGGGAGCTGTTTTTT. As protein: CASSPRFRGTGELFF.

J is TRBJ1-3 and V is TRBV6-6; TRBD1 matches 10 bases. CDR3 size: 16 residues. V shed 6 bases, J shed 3 bases, and the junction held 8 bases outside the gene matches. The germline CDR1 and CDR2 sequences are MNHNY and SVGAGI (reference sequence). The CDR3 is CASRLTGGADGNTIYF. CDR3 coding DNA: TGTGCCAGCAGACTGACAGGGGGCGCCGATGGAAACACCATATATTTT.

V usage is TRBV5-4 and J usage is TRBJ2-1; D is perhaps TRBD1 (5 bases). CDR1 SGHNT and CDR2 YYREEE come from the germline V gene (reference sequence). This CDR3 contains 13 residues. Trimming removed 0 bases at V and 7 bases at J, with 8 bases between. CDR3 sequence: CASSLGRVNEQFF. DNA for the CDR3: TGTGCCAGCAGCTTGGGCAGGGTGAATGAGCAGTTCTTC.

This clone is deemed medium-sized. V is TRBV6-2 or TRBV6-3 and J is TRBJ2-2; D ambiguous. Germline values: CDR1 MNHEY, CDR2 SVGEGT. The CDR3 contains 13 residues. Trimming took 0 bases from V and 5 from J, leaving 4 bases between them. CDR3 protein: CASSYSETGELFF. The CDR3 DNA sequence: TGTGCCAGCAGTTACTCGGAGACCGGGGAGCTGTTTTTT.

The rearrangement joins TRBV20-1 to TRBJ1-1; D possibly corresponds to TRBD1 (6 bases). The CDR3 totals 11 residues. V was trimmed by 6 bases and J by 7 bases, leaving 12 bases between them. Germline loops: CDR1 DFQATT, CDR2 SNEGSKA (reference sequence). For the CDR3, the DNA is TGCAGTGCATACGGACAGATTGAAGCTTTCTTT. It is translated as CSAYGQIEAFF.

The V and J genes are TRBV9 and TRBJ1-2, with 7 bases matching TRBD1. V lost 4 bases, J lost 8 bases, and 11 bases stayed unmatched. The CDR3 is 14 amino acids. Germline V gene lookup returns CDR1 SGDLS and CDR2 YYNGEE. CDR3: CASSPPQGRQGYTF. The CDR3 DNA sequence: TGTGCCAGCAGCCCCCCACAGGGGCGTCAGGGCTACACCTTC.

This clone turned up a few times. The rearrangement uses TRBV15 and TRBJ2-1; maybe TRBD2 (7 bases). There are 16 residues in the CDR3. V lost 3 bases and J 5 bases, leaving 17 bases between the germline ends. Germline CDR1 and CDR2: LNHNV and YYDKDF (reference sequence). The CDR3 protein is CATSRLGEGVDNEQFF. The CDR3 DNA reads TGTGCCACCAGCAGGCTAGGGGAGGGGGTTGACAATGAGCAGTTCTTC.

This clone occurred a few times. The rearrangement links TRBV2 to TRBJ2-7; TRBD1 or TRBD2 may be the D gene (5 bases each). The CDR3 totals 13 residues. Between the trimmed V and J ends, which lost 6 bases and 4 bases, there was a span of 13 bases. CDR1 and CDR2 (germline): SNHLY, FYNNEI. CDR3 sequence: CASSPGLSYEQYF. In DNA form, the CDR3 reads TGTGCCAGCAGCCCGGGGCTGAGTTACGAGCAGTACTTC.